The 20 T cell receptor beta chains below were found in one sample sequenced in a study of blood T cell repertoires in COVID-19 (dated by TCRdb to 2020 to 2021). The library was produced with the immunoSEQ multiplex PCR assay. What TCRdb holds here is the immuneACCESS table cut down to in-frame rearrangements. Part of the clones is not present; checked against another copy, under half of the missing clones reflect an unresolved V gene, and the others are unexplained. Counted in this sample were some 150,000 clones; 84% of them appeared once. Clones ranked in the top ten supply approximately 38% of the sample. Input material: peripheral blood. All receptors derive from a human donor in a cohort sampled during active COVID-19.

The gene calls are TRBV3-1 (or the pseudogene TRBV3-2) and TRBJ2-1; 9 nucleotides agree with TRBD2. J was trimmed by 4 bases and V by 6 bases; bases with no gene match: 7. The germline V gene encodes CDR1 LGHDT and CDR2 YNNKEL (reference sequence). The CDR3 has 15 amino acids. CDR3 protein: CASSPLAGGYNEQFF. The DNA for the CDR3 is TGTGCCAGCAGTCCCCTGGCGGGGGGGTACAATGAGCAGTTCTTC.

The CDR3 protein is CASSPTGAQTNYGYTF. The CDR3 nucleotides read TGTGCCAGCAGCCCCACAGGAGCCCAGACTAACTATGGCTACACCTTC. V is TRBV3-1 (or the pseudogene TRBV3-2) and J is TRBJ1-2; a weak D match, TRBD1 (5 bases). Germline CDR1 and CDR2: LGHDT and YNNKEL (reference sequence). The V end lost 4 bases, the J end lost 0 bases, and 15 bases lay between the germline ends. The CDR3 is made up of 16 amino acids.

CDR3 in amino acids: CASSMDRNQPQHF. The CDR3 coding sequence is TGTGCCAGCAGCATGGACAGAAATCAGCCCCAGCATTTT. The rearrangement links TRBV7-2 to TRBJ1-5; TRBD1 is a possible D gene (6 bases). Per the germline V gene, CDR1 is SGHTA and CDR2 is FQGNSA. The CDR3 runs to 13 residues. V was trimmed by 5 bases and J by 4 bases, leaving 9 bases between them.

This rearrangement joins TRBV10-3 to TRBJ2-7; tentative D call: TRBD1 (6 bases). Deletions cut 2 bases from V and 1 base from J, with 18 bases between. There are 17 residues in the CDR3. Germline assignment: CDR1 ENHRY and CDR2 SYGVKD. The CDR3 sequence is CAISETVVGATSYEQYF. The CDR3 bases are TGTGCCATCAGTGAGACCGTGGTGGGGGCGACTTCCTACGAGCAGTACTTC.

V usage is TRBV28 and J usage is TRBJ1-3; a possible D gene is TRBD1 (6 bases). Deletions cut 10 bases from V and 0 bases from J, with 16 bases between. Germline lookup yields CDR1 MDHEN and CDR2 SYDVKM. This CDR3 contains 15 residues. CDR3: CATLSGANSGNTIYF. In nucleotides, the CDR3 is TGTGCCACTCTTTCAGGGGCCAACTCTGGAAACACCATATATTTT.

V and J are TRBV2 and TRBJ1-4, with TRBD1 as a possible D gene (6 bases). This CDR3 spans 14 amino acids. V dropped 5 bases and J dropped 2 bases, with 9 bases sitting between them. Germline assignment: CDR1 SNHLY and CDR2 FYNNEI. The CDR3 is CASSRTGTNEKLFF. The DNA for the CDR3 is TGTGCCAGCAGTCGTACAGGGACTAATGAAAAACTGTTTTTT. Full variable domain (rest looked up from reference TRBV2 and TRBJ1-4): EPEVTQTPSHQVTQMGQEVILRCVPISNHLYFYWYRQILGQKVEFLVSFYNNEISEKSEIFDDQFSVERPDGSNFTLKIRSTKLEDSAMYFCASSRTGTNEKLFFGSGTQLSVL.

The chain carries TRBV6-2 or TRBV6-3 and TRBJ2-1; 12 nucleotides match TRBD2. The V segment lost 0 bases and the J segment 6 bases; nucleotides outside the gene matches: 6. Germline values: CDR1 MNHEY, CDR2 SVGEGT. The CDR3 is 17 residues long. The CDR3 DNA follows: TGTGCCAGCAGTTACTCCCTAGCGGGGGGGCTCGGCAATGAGCAGTTCTTC. It specifies CASSYSLAGGLGNEQFF.

This sequence joins TRBV30 and TRBJ1-3, with TRBD1 as a possible D gene (5 bases). Germline loops: CDR1 GTSNPN, CDR2 SVGIG (reference sequence). V was shortened by 3 bases and J by 4 bases, with 19 bases between the two germline ends. The CDR3 consists of 16 residues. CDR3: CAWSGGKQKGGNTIYF. CDR3 sequence (DNA): TGTGCCTGGAGCGGAGGGAAACAGAAGGGGGGAAACACCATATATTTT.

The CDR3 DNA follows: TGTGCCATCAGGAACGAAGCTAGCACAGATACGCAGTATTTT. It translates to CAIRNEASTDTQYF. The chain links TRBV10-3 to TRBJ2-3; the D is unclear. V was trimmed by 6 bases and J by 0 bases, leaving 10 bases between them. The CDR3 extends over 14 amino acids. Germline-derived CDR1 and CDR2 are ENHRY and SYGVKD.

This sequence joins TRBV27 and TRBJ2-7; the match to TRBD1 covers 9 bases. Germline CDR1 and CDR2: MNHEY and SMNVEV (reference sequence). V gave up 7 bases and J gave up 6 bases; unmatched junction bases: 13. The CDR3 length is 15 residues. For the CDR3, the DNA is TGTGCCAGCACCCTGGCCCGGACAGGGGAGGGCGAGCAGTACTTC. Protein: CASTLARTGEGEQYF.

V and J are TRBV7-9 and TRBJ1-2; no clear D gene. This CDR3 region has 14 residues. Trimming took 2 bases from V and 2 from J, leaving 9 bases between them. Germline assignment: CDR1 SEHNR and CDR2 FQNEAQ (reference sequence). In DNA form, the CDR3 reads TGTGCCAGCAGCTTATACTCAGGCAACTATGGCTACACCTTC. Translation: CASSLYSGNYGYTF.

A single count supports this clone. This chain connects TRBV19 to TRBJ2-7; a possible D gene is TRBD2 (6 bases). Germline V gene sequence: CDR1 LNHDA, CDR2 SQIVND (reference sequence). The V and J ends lost 4 bases and 3 bases respectively, with 10 bases between them. The CDR3 has 13 amino acids. CDR3 protein: CASSKAGSYEQYF. The CDR3 DNA is TGTGCCAGTAGTAAGGCCGGGAGCTACGAGCAGTACTTC. Drawing the rest from reference TRBV19 and TRBJ2-7, the complete variable domain is DGGITQSPKYLFRKEGQNVTLSCEQNLNHDAMYWYRQDPGQGLRLIYYSQIVNDFQKGDIAEGYSVSREKKESFPLTVTSAQKNPTAFYLCASSKAGSYEQYFGPGTRLTVT.

The chain couples TRBV5-1 to TRBJ1-1; D uncertain. CDR1 and CDR2 from the germline V gene are SGHRS and YFSETQ. This CDR3 is built from 15 residues. Deletions cut 4 bases from V and 3 bases from J, with 16 bases between. CDR3 protein: CASSPGEGRHTEAFF. The CDR3 nucleotides read TGCGCCAGCAGCCCCGGAGAGGGAAGGCACACTGAAGCTTTCTTT.

This chain uses TRBV9 with TRBJ2-1; 10 nucleotides match TRBD1. The CDR3 is made up of 16 amino acids. The trim removed 4 bases at V and 6 bases at J, leaving 10 bases unmatched. CDR1 and CDR2 (germline): SGDLS, YYNGEE. The CDR3 coding sequence is TGTGCCAGCAGCATCAGACAGGGGGCGGTTTTCAATGAGCAGTTCTTC. It specifies CASSIRQGAVFNEQFF.

As to this clone: Other DNA variants within this sample encode the same CDR3. The chain has TRBV9 and TRBJ1-1, with unresolved D. Trimming pared 0 bases from V and 0 bases from J, leaving 9 bases between. The CDR3 runs 15 residues. Per germline, CDR1 SGDLS and CDR2 YYNGEE. CDR3 residues: CASSVDPGLNTEAFF. CDR3 DNA: TGTGCCAGCAGCGTAGATCCAGGCCTGAACACTGAAGCTTTCTTT.

The chain couples TRBV28 to TRBJ2-7; perhaps TRBD2 as D (6 bases). Between the trimmed V and J ends, which lost 7 bases and 3 bases, there was a span of 19 bases. CDR3 length: 15 amino acids. Germline V gene data show CDR1 as MDHEN and CDR2 as SYDVKM. CDR3 DNA: TGTGCCAGCACCTCGGGCAGGAGGGGAGGCTACGAGCAGTACTTC. It is translated as CASTSGRRGGYEQYF.

This chain connects TRBV7-9 to TRBJ1-4; a weak D match, TRBD1 (6 bases). Germline CDR1 SEHNR, CDR2 FQNEAQ (reference sequence). Trimming stripped 5 bases from V and 0 bases from J, with 13 bases between. The CDR3 is made up of 16 amino acids. The CDR3 loop is CASSPGGAPTNEKLFF. The CDR3 nucleotides are TGTGCCAGCAGCCCGGGGGGGGCCCCAACTAATGAAAAACTGTTTTTT.

A note on this clone: This sample includes further DNA sequences coding for the same CDR3. This chain joins TRBV7-9 and TRBJ2-5, with 7 bases identical to TRBD1. Germline CDR1 and CDR2: SEHNR and FQNEAQ (reference sequence). J lost 5 bases, V lost 5 bases, and 2 bases had no gene match. The CDR3 length is 12 residues. The CDR3 DNA follows: TGTGCCAGCAGCGCGACAGGGGAGACCCAGTACTTC. It is translated as CASSATGETQYF.

The chain joins TRBV29-1 to TRBJ2-5; 11 nucleotides agree with TRBD2. This CDR3 is built from 12 residues. With 8 bases clipped from V and 4 bases from J, the junction kept 3 bases outside the gene matches. Germline CDR1 reads SQVTM; CDR2 reads ANQGSEA. Here the CDR3 DNA reads TGCAGCACGCTAGCGGGGGGAGAGACCCAGTACTTC. Its protein product is CSTLAGGETQYF.

The chain has TRBV30 and TRBJ1-2, with unresolved D. Trimming stripped 2 bases from V and 4 bases from J, with 8 bases between. The CDR3 is 12 residues long. Germline V gene sequence: CDR1 GTSNPN, CDR2 SVGIG (reference sequence). CDR3 residues: CAWSTHSYGYTF. CDR3 bases: TGTGCCTGGAGTACTCACAGCTATGGCTACACCTTC.